This T cell receptor beta chain comes out of a study of Ad26.COV2.S vaccination and SARS-CoV-2 variants. Study background: Doses of Ad26.COV2.S were injected into muscle once or twice, 56 days apart.

Described treatment: about 20 received Ad26.COV2.S at low or high dose, single or two shots; several received placebo; per-sample allocation not given. Sampling happened 63 days after the first vaccine or placebo injection. Some clones are missing from TCRdb's copy, which holds only in-frame ones; the method was immunoSEQ multiplex PCR. The repertoire holds 350,000 to 500,000 clones, with over 75% as singletons. About this clone itself: Other DNA variants within this sample encode the same CDR3.

From germline, CDR1 is SEHNR and CDR2 FQNEAQ (reference sequence). The CDR3 extends over 12 amino acids. V was cut by 1 base and J by 3 bases, with 4 bases left in between. Source: peripheral blood, taken in a trial of Ad26.COV2.S vaccine versus placebo. The chain is built from TRBV7-9 and TRBJ2-7; D gene ambiguous. The source of this sequence is a person between 18 and 59 years old who received the Ad26.COV2.S COVID-19 vaccine or a placebo. The CDR3: CASSLELYEQYF. The CDR3 coding sequence is TGTGCCAGCAGCTTAGAACTCTACGAGCAGTACTTC.